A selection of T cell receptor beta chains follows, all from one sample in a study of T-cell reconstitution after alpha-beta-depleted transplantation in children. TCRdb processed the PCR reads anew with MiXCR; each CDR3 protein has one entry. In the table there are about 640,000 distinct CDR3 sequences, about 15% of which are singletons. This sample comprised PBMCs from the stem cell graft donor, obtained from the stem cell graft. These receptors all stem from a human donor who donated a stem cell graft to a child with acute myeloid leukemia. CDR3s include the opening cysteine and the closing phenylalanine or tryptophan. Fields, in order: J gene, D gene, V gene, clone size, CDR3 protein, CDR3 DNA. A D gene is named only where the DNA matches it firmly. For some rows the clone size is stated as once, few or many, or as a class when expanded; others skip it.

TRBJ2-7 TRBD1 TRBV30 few CAWSTQGALRDEQYF TGTGCCTGGAGTACACAGGGGGCCCTTAGGGACGAGCAGTACTTC
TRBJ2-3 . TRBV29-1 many CSVVELTSLTDTQYF TGCAGCGTTGTAGAGTTGACGTCGTTGACAGATACGCAGTATTTT
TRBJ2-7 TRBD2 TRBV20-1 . CSAKVLPGLAGYEQYF TGCAGTGCTAAGGTTCTACCGGGACTAGCGGGGTACGAGCAGTACTTC
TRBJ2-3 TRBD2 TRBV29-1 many CSVRSGGTDTQYF TGCAGCGTAAGGAGCGGGGGTACAGATACGCAGTATTTT
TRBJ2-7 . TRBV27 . CASSFRNPGYEQYF TGTGCCAGCAGTTTCCGGAACCCGGGGTACGAGCAGTACTTC
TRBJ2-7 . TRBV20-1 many CSARDRGRSYEQYF TGCAGTGCTAGAGATCGGGGACGCTCCTACGAGCAGTACTTC
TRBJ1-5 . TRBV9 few CASGDNQPQHF TGTGCCAGCGGGGATAATCAGCCCCAGCATTTT
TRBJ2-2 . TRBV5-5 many CASSLVVWSGELFF TGTGCCAGCAGCTTGGTGGTCTGGTCCGGGGAGCTGTTTTTT
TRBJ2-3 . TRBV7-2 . CASSLFRQPGDTQYF TGTGCCAGCAGCTTATTTAGGCAGCCGGGGGATACGCAGTATTTT
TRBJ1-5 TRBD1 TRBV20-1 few CSARDPDGQGNQPQHF TGCAGTGCTAGAGATCCTGACGGACAGGGCAATCAGCCCCAGCATTTT
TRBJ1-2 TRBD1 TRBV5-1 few CASSLPDRGYGYTF TGCGCCAGCAGCTTACCGGACAGGGGCTATGGCTACACCTTC
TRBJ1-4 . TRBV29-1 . CSVRPPGREKLFF TGCAGCGTTCGACCGCCGGGGCGGGAAAAACTGTTTTTT
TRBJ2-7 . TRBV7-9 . CASSMSGSYEQYF TGTGCCAGCAGTATGTCAGGATCCTACGAGCAGTACTTC
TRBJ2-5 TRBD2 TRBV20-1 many CSARERAGGPFRTQYF TGCAGTGCTAGAGAGAGAGCGGGGGGCCCCTTTCGGACCCAGTACTTC
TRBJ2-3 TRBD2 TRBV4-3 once CAGSQDYTSGRASTDTQYF TGCGCCGGCAGCCAAGATTACACTAGCGGGAGGGCTAGCACAGATACGCAGTATTTT
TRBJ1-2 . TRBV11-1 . CASSLTGLSDGYTF TGTGCCAGCAGCTTAACAGGGCTTTCAGATGGCTACACCTTC
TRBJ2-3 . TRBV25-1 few CASSEYQGGADTQYF TGTGCCAGCAGTGAATATCAGGGGGGGGCAGATACGCAGTATTTT
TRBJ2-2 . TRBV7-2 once CASSLTGAVNTGELFF TGTGCCAGCAGCTTAACGGGGGCGGTAAACACCGGGGAGCTGTTTTTT
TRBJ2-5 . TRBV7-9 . CATQGETQYF TGTGCCACCCAGGGGGAGACCCAGTACTTC
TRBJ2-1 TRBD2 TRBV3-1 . CACSLIRGRLAGRDEQFF TGTGCCTGCAGTTTAATTAGAGGGAGACTAGCGGGGCGGGATGAGCAGTTCTTC